Listed below are T cell receptor beta chains from one sample, sequenced in a study of HIV-infected patients and healthy controls. TCRdb analysed the 5' RACE reads with MiXCR anew, one entry per CDR3 protein. Here the sample spans around 26,000 distinct CDR3 sequences, about 8.7% being singletons. What was sequenced was blood. These receptors were collected from an adult in good health. The CDR3 runs from the conserved cysteine through the conserved F or W. The order of the fields is clone size, J gene, V gene, D gene, CDR3 DNA, CDR3 protein. The D gene is left open where the match is weak. The size entry is marked missing in some rows and otherwise reads once, few, many or a size class.

>many|TRBJ1-2|TRBV7-3|TRBD1
TGTGCCAGCAGCTTAGAACCCGGGACAGGCGGCTACACCTTC
CASSLEPGTGGYTF
>NA|TRBJ2-1|TRBV5-1|TRBD1
TGCGCCAGCAGCTGGGGACAGGGGTATGGGCACCTCAATGAGCAGTTCTTC
CASSWGQGYGHLNEQFF
>NA|TRBJ2-7|TRBV7-8|NA
TGTGCCAGCAGCCCGGACCTACCAAGACAGTTCGTGGACTTC
CASSPDLPRQFVDF
>NA|TRBJ2-3|TRBV28|NA
TGTGCCAGCAGTATAGGCATGGCCTGGGGCACAGATACGCAGTATTTT
CASSIGMAWGTDTQYF
>many|TRBJ1-4|TRBV6-6|NA
TGTGCCAGCACGTTTTTAGGGGGGGGTAGGGCTAATGAAAAACTGTTTTTT
CASTFLGGGRANEKLFF
>many|TRBJ1-1|TRBV29-1|NA
TGCAGCGTTAAAGTGAACACTGAAGCTTTCTTT
CSVKVNTEAFF
>many|TRBJ1-2|TRBV20-1|NA
TGCAGTGCTAGTAACGCCGGCTATGGCTACACCTTC
CSASNAGYGYTF
>many|TRBJ1-1|TRBV7-9|TRBD1
TGTGCCAGCAGCTTAGGCCCCGGGACAGGGATCATGAACACTGAAGCTTTCTTT
CASSLGPGTGIMNTEAFF
>many|TRBJ2-1|TRBV5-6|NA
TGTGCCAGCAGCTTCCCAGCCAAGTTGGGGCAGTTCTTC
CASSFPAKLGQFF
>many|TRBJ2-3|TRBV5-6|TRBD2
TGTGCCAGCAGCCCCTTCAGCGGGGGGGATACAGATACGCAGTATTTT
CASSPFSGGDTDTQYF
>many|TRBJ2-1|TRBV28|NA
TGTGCCAGCAGTCCTGCTAGAAGGCAGTCTTCCTACAATGAGCAGTTCTTC
CASSPARRQSSYNEQFF
>many|TRBJ1-1|TRBV5-6|NA
TGTGCCAGCACCGTGATGGGACTGAACACTGAAGCTTTCTTT
CASTVMGLNTEAFF
>few|TRBJ1-1|TRBV6-6|NA
TGTGCCAGCATTAATTGGAACACTGAAGCTTTCTTT
CASINWNTEAFF
>many|TRBJ1-4|TRBV7-2|NA
TGTGCCAGCAGAGAAGCCCCCTCCGGGGGAAATGAAAAACTGTTTTTT
CASREAPSGGNEKLFF
>NA|TRBJ2-2|TRBV5-1|NA
TGCGCCAGCAGCTTGAGGGGGGCGATCGGGGAGCTGTTTTTT
CASSLRGAIGELFF
>NA|TRBJ2-4|TRBV20-1|NA
TGCAGTGCTAGAGACGCGGCCAAAAACATTCAGTACTTC
CSARDAAKNIQYF
>few|TRBJ1-1|TRBV12-3/TRBV12-4|NA
TGTGCCAGCAGCCCTGGGGACCTTGAAGCTTTCTTT
CASSPGDLEAFF
>many|TRBJ2-5|TRBV28|TRBD2
TGTGCCAGCAGTAATGGACTAGGCCAAGAGACCCAGTACTTC
CASSNGLGQETQYF
>many|TRBJ1-5|TRBV5-1|TRBD1
TGCGCCAGCAGCTTGGACAGGGGTCATCAGCCCCAGCATTTT
CASSLDRGHQPQHF
>many|TRBJ1-1|TRBV10-3|NA
TGTGCCATCAGAGGACTAGCAGGGGATGGTGAAGCTTTCTTT
CAIRGLAGDGEAFF
>many|TRBJ2-7|TRBV20-1|NA
TGCAGTGCTAGAGATCTACGGGCCAGAAGCGAGCAGTACTTC
CSARDLRARSEQYF
>many|TRBJ2-3|TRBV29-1|TRBD2
TGCAGCGTTGATAGTAGCGGGGGGGCCACAGATACGCAGTATTTT
CSVDSSGGATDTQYF
>many|TRBJ2-1|TRBV27|TRBD1
TGTGCCAGCAGTGTGGGGACAGGGGGCAATGAGCAGTTCTTC
CASSVGTGGNEQFF
>NA|TRBJ2-1|TRBV29-1|NA
TGCAGCGTTGAAGCAGGGTACAATGAGCAGTTCTTC
CSVEAGYNEQFF
>many|TRBJ1-1|TRBV29-1|NA
TGCAGCGCTCAATACATGAACACTGAAGCTTTCTTT
CSAQYMNTEAFF
>many|TRBJ1-1|TRBV29-1|NA
TGCAGCGTTGGAATTGGGGGGGACACTGAAGCTTTCTTT
CSVGIGGDTEAFF
>many|TRBJ2-3|TRBV11-2|NA
TGTGCCAGCAGCTTAGAGAACACAGATACGCAGTATTTT
CASSLENTDTQYF
>many|TRBJ1-3|TRBV10-3|NA
TGTGCCGCTTATACCCCTGGAAACACCATATATTTT
CAAYTPGNTIYF
>medium-sized|TRBJ1-2|TRBV20-1|NA
TGCAGTGCTAGACTCATGGGGACTAACTATGGCTACACCTTC
CSARLMGTNYGYTF
>many|TRBJ1-1|TRBV19|NA
TGTGCCAGTAGTTCTATAAAAGGGGAGAGCACTGAAGCTTTCTTT
CASSSIKGESTEAFF
>many|TRBJ1-1|TRBV30|NA
TGTGCCTGGAGCTTCATTCCAGGTGAAGCTTTCTTT
CAWSFIPGEAFF
>medium-sized|TRBJ2-5|TRBV11-2|NA
TGTGCCAGCAGCACCTCACGGTCCAGCGGGGAGACCCAGTACTTC
CASSTSRSSGETQYF
>few|TRBJ2-3|TRBV28|NA
TGTGCCAGCAGTTTTGAGTTCGCGCATACGCAGTATTTT
CASSFEFAHTQYF
>many|TRBJ1-1|TRBV5-6|NA
TGTGCCAGCAGTTGGGACGTTACAATGAACACTGAAGCTTTCTTT
CASSWDVTMNTEAFF
>NA|TRBJ2-5|TRBV5-1|TRBD1
TGCGCCAGCAGTCCGGGACAGGGGGAAGAGACCCAGTACTTC
CASSPGQGEETQYF
>many|TRBJ1-1|TRBV3-1|NA
TGTGCCAGCAGCCAAGTCCCCACTGAAGCTTTCTTT
CASSQVPTEAFF
>NA|TRBJ2-1|TRBV7-9|TRBD2
TGTGCCAGCAGCCTGGGACTAGCGGGGTACAATGAGCAGTTCTTC
CASSLGLAGYNEQFF
>many|TRBJ1-2|TRBV2|TRBD1
TGTGCCAGCACCCTACAGACAGGGGGCGCCTCAGCTAACTATGGCTACACCTTC
CASTLQTGGASANYGYTF
>many|TRBJ2-3|TRBV12-3/TRBV12-4|TRBD2
TGTGCCAGCAGTTTGACTAGCTCAAACACAGATACGCAGTATTTT
CASSLTSSNTDTQYF
>once|TRBJ2-3|TRBV20-1|TRBD2
TGCAGTGCTAGAGGGGCTAGCGGGGGTACAGATACGCAGTATTTT
CSARGASGGTDTQYF
>many|TRBJ2-5|TRBV11-2|NA
TGTGCCAGCAGCTTAGGGCAGGGTTCCCAAGAGACCCAGTACTTC
CASSLGQGSQETQYF
>many|TRBJ1-2|TRBV19|TRBD1
TGTGCCAGTCGCCACTCCGGGACAGTCTATAACTATGGCTACACCTTC
CASRHSGTVYNYGYTF
>medium-sized|TRBJ2-5|TRBV6-6|NA
TGTGCCAGCAGTTACTCGGGCACCTCGGCCGAGACCCAGTACTTC
CASSYSGTSAETQYF
>NA|TRBJ2-1|TRBV5-1|TRBD2
TGCGCCAGCAGCTATGGGAAGCGGGGGGGCGAGAACAATGAGCAGTTCTTC
CASSYGKRGGENNEQFF
>many|TRBJ2-3|TRBV4-3|NA
TGCGCCAGCAGCCATGCCTTTGAGTCCCATGATACGCAGTATTTT
CASSHAFESHDTQYF
>many|TRBJ2-3|TRBV25-1|TRBD2
TGTGCCAGCAGTGAATTTGGCGGGGGAGTAAGAGCTAGCACAGATACGCAGTATTTT
CASSEFGGGVRASTDTQYF
>many|TRBJ1-5|TRBV6-2/TRBV6-3|NA
TGTGCCAGCACCTTCCTTGGGGGCAATCAGCCCCAGCATTTT
CASTFLGGNQPQHF